This T cell receptor (beta chain) emerged from a study of regulatory T cells in long-lasting Graves disease. With respect to this clonotype: As yet, its antigen is unknown.

Study outcomes and limitations: Sampling was limited to peripheral blood rather than thyroid tissue. TCR diversity in persistent Graves' patients was below that of newly diagnosed ones.

CDR3-region Arm-PCR and iRepertoire HTBI primers produced the TCR beta libraries. MiXCR was run by TCRdb on the multiplex PCR reads, yielding one entry per CDR3 protein. The profile shows some 200,000 distinct CDR3 sequences, around 19% of them singletons. As to time point: newly diagnosed GD, antithyroid drugs for less than 3 months. RNA isolated from PBMCs was used to make the TCR library. The sample also formed part of further work on T cells in Graves' hyperthyroidism and ophthalmopathy. That study reports: Newly diagnosed patients aged 18 to 65 had hyperthyroidism of under 2 months' duration. It was uncontrolled infection, other autoimmune disease, pregnancy or lactation that excluded patients.

The sequences come from peripheral blood mononuclear cells (PBMCs), collected at new diagnosis, from a patient treated with antithyroid drugs. This clonotype originated in a woman aged 30 to 39 with Graves disease.

CDR3: CASNTGGTSTDTQYF. The DNA for the CDR3 is TGTGCCAGCAATACCGGCGGGACAAGCACAGATACGCAGTATTTT. The chain recombines TRBV2 with TRBJ2-3, with D tentatively TRBD1 or TRBD2 (6 bases each). The CDR3 sequence is 15 residues long. The ends were cut back, 7 bases at V and 0 bases at J, with 14 bases in the middle. Germline-derived CDR1 and CDR2 are SNHLY and FYNNEI.